A single sample is the source of the 30 T cell receptor beta chains below, sequenced in a study of blood T cell repertoires in COVID-19. Clones were read by immunoSEQ multiplex PCR, and TCRdb kept only the in-frame ones, dropping some. The profile shows about 67,000 clones, 87% of them singletons. Sequenced material: peripheral blood. Source of these receptors: a woman at least 80 years old with acute or convalescent COVID-19.

This chain links TRBV4-1 with TRBJ2-4, with a tentative D call TRBD2 (7 bases). Trimming took off 1 base at V and 3 bases at J, with 16 bases between the two ends. Looked up from germline, CDR1 is MGHRA and CDR2 is YSYEKL. There are 17 residues in the CDR3. CDR3 DNA sequence: TGCGCCAGCAGCCAAGGTCGGGGGGCAAATGTCAAAAACATTCAGTACTTC. Amino acids: CASSQGRGANVKNIQYF.

This chain links TRBV7-9 with TRBJ2-7, with TRBD2 identical over 8 bases. This CDR3 has 17 residues. In germline, CDR1 is SEHNR, CDR2 FQNEAQ (reference sequence). V lost 8 bases to trimming and J lost 1 base; unmatched junction nucleotides: 16. The CDR3 reads CASSQVVGASGSYEQYF. The CDR3 DNA is TGTGCCAGCTCCCAAGTGGTTGGGGCTAGCGGGTCCTACGAGCAGTACTTC.

V and J are TRBV28 and TRBJ1-6, with D possibly TRBD1 on 5 matching bases. Trimming pared 6 bases from V and 7 bases from J, leaving 22 bases between. This CDR3 spans 17 amino acids. Per germline, CDR1 MDHEN and CDR2 SYDVKM. CDR3 in amino acids: CASSSLGRDGANSPLHF. Here the CDR3 DNA reads TGTGCCAGCAGCTCTCTTGGGCGGGACGGAGCAAATTCACCCCTCCACTTT.

J is TRBJ2-3 and V is TRBV19; the match to TRBD2 covers 8 bases. Germline CDR1 reads LNHDA; CDR2 reads SQIVND (reference sequence). The CDR3 is 16 residues long. V lost 0 bases, J lost 7 bases, and 9 bases stayed unmatched. The CDR3 region is CASSIERGAVLYTQYF. The CDR3 DNA follows: TGTGCCAGTAGTATAGAGCGGGGGGCCGTACTTTATACGCAGTATTTT.

The rearrangement uses TRBV6-5 and TRBJ1-1; TRBD1 might be the D (5 bases). V was pared by 1 base and J by 4 bases, with 13 bases between. Germline V lookup: CDR1 MNHEY, CDR2 SVGAGI. CDR3 length: 15 residues. The CDR3 sequence is CASSYFDSSGTEAFF. Here the CDR3 DNA reads TGTGCCAGCAGTTACTTTGACAGCTCGGGCACTGAAGCTTTCTTT.

V usage is TRBV5-4 and J usage is TRBJ1-1; 8 positions agree with TRBD1. CDR3 length equals 13 residues. The germline CDR1 and CDR2 sequences are SGHNT and YYREEE (reference sequence). V lost 2 bases and J lost 7; bases outside the gene matches: 4. Written as DNA, the CDR3 is TGTGCCAGCAGCTTCAGGGGGCGAGGTGAAGCTTTCTTT. As protein: CASSFRGRGEAFF. Based on the CDR3 plus reference TRBV5-4 and TRBJ1-1, the full variable domain is ETGVTQSPTHLIKTRGQQVTLRCSSQSGHNTVSWYQQALGQGPQFIFQYYREEENGRGNFPPRFSGLQFPNYSSELNVNALELDDSALYLCASSFRGRGEAFFGQGTRLTVV.

The chain carries TRBV11-2 and TRBJ2-3; 7 positions agree with TRBD2. The CDR3 has 16 residues. The V segment lost 2 bases and the J segment 0 bases; nucleotides outside the gene matches: 5. Germline CDR1 SGHAT, CDR2 FQNNGV. The CDR3 sequence: CASSLLAGSSTDTQYF. CDR3 in DNA: TGTGCCAGCAGCTTATTAGCGGGCTCAAGCACAGATACGCAGTATTTT. Looking up the rest from reference TRBV11-2 and TRBJ2-3 gives the full variable domain: EAGVAQSPRYKIIEKRQSVAFWCNPISGHATLYWYQQILGQGPKLLIQFQNNGVVDDSQLPKDRFSAERLKGVDSTLKIQPAKLEDSAVYLCASSLLAGSSTDTQYFGPGTRLTVL.

CDR3 DNA: TGTGCCACCAGTGTCCTCTCCGGGGGTGAGCAGTTCTTC. It translates to CATSVLSGGEQFF. The chain combines TRBV24-1 with TRBJ2-1; D is possibly TRBD2 (6 bases). With 5 bases removed from V and 9 bases from J, the gap between germline ends came to 13 bases. The length of the CDR3 is 13 residues. CDR1 is KGHDR and CDR2 is SFDVKD in the germline V gene.

The V gene is TRBV6-4, the J gene TRBJ1-2; 7 nucleotides match TRBD1. This CDR3 has 14 amino acids. Germline V gene sequence: CDR1 MRHNA, CDR2 SNTAGT. The junction had 4 bases not matched to a gene; V was cut back by 4 bases and J by 2 bases. The CDR3 coding sequence is TGTGCCAGCAGTGCCGAACAGGGGAACTATGGCTACACCTTC. Residues: CASSAEQGNYGYTF.

The V gene is TRBV5-8, the J gene TRBJ1-5; D is uncertain. Trimming took off 0 bases at V and 3 bases at J, with 7 bases between the two ends. The germline gives CDR1 SGHTS, CDR2 YDEGEE. The CDR3 consists of 14 residues. The CDR3, as DNA: TGTGCCAGCAGCTTGGACGGGATCAATCAGCCCCAGCATTTT. This encodes CASSLDGINQPQHF.

Only one count was recorded for this clone. The chain uses TRBV11-1 and TRBJ2-3; 13 bases are shared with TRBD2. This CDR3 is 16 amino acids long. Trimming removed 5 bases from V and 7 bases from J; junction bases left unmatched: 9. The germline CDR1 and CDR2 sequences are SGHAT and FQDESV (reference sequence). As DNA, the CDR3 is TGTGCCAGCAGCCAGGTACTAGCGGGAGGGCTGAATACGCAGTATTTT. Translating gives CASSQVLAGGLNTQYF.

This chain joins TRBV14 and TRBJ2-1; TRBD2 agrees at 7 bases. CDR3 size: 17 residues. Trimming cost V 4 bases and J 2 bases; bases outside gene matches: 11. CDR1 and CDR2 (germline): SGHDN, FVKESK. The DNA of the CDR3 is TGTGCCAGCAGCCCCCGGGGGAGCGGGGCCCCCTACAATGAGCAGTTCTTC. Amino acids: CASSPRGSGAPYNEQFF. Variable domain in full (rest from reference TRBV14 and TRBJ2-1): EAGVTQFPSHSVIEKGQTVTLRCDPISGHDNLYWYRRVMGKEIKFLLHFVKESKQDESGMPNNRFLAERTGGTYSTLKVQPAELEDSGVYFCASSPRGSGAPYNEQFFGPGTRLTVL.

This clone was observed a handful of times. This rearrangement joins TRBV5-1 to TRBJ2-7; 9 bases align to TRBD2. Losses at the gene ends were 4 bases for V and 2 bases for J; bases not matched to a gene: 7. This CDR3 has 15 residues. CDR1 is SGHRS and CDR2 is YFSETQ in the germline V gene. In DNA, the CDR3 is TGCGCCAGCAGCCAAATCGCTAGCGGGGCCTACGAGCAGTACTTC. This gives the protein CASSQIASGAYEQYF.

The V gene is TRBV6-5, the J gene TRBJ1-2; possibly TRBD1 for D (5 bases). Germline V gene data show CDR1 as MNHEY and CDR2 as SVGAGI. The CDR3 sequence is 13 residues long. V lost 1 base, J lost 8 bases, and 11 bases lay in between. CDR3 sequence reads: CASSYWGGEGYTF. Here the CDR3 DNA reads TGTGCCAGCAGTTACTGGGGGGGGGAAGGCTACACCTTC.

The rearrangement joins TRBV7-2 to TRBJ2-5; D may be TRBD2 (6 bases). In germline, CDR1 is SGHTA, CDR2 FQGNSA. With 1 base removed from V and 6 bases from J, the gap between germline ends came to 18 bases. The CDR3 totals 16 residues. The CDR3 DNA sequence: TGTGCCAGCAGCTTAGAAGCTGACGGGGCGGGGCAGACCCAGTACTTC. It codes for CASSLEADGAGQTQYF.

This rearrangement joins TRBV2 to TRBJ2-4, with D possibly being TRBD2 (6 bases). Germline V gives CDR1 SNHLY, CDR2 FYNNEI. Trimming took off 0 bases at V and 9 bases at J, with 18 bases between the two ends. The CDR3 spans 16 residues. CDR3 in DNA: TGTGCCAGCAGTGAAGCGGGGACTGTCGGCTTTGGCATTCAGTACTTC. Translated, it gives CASSEAGTVGFGIQYF.

The chain joins TRBV7-9 to TRBJ2-1; 7 nucleotides align to TRBD2. V dropped 5 bases and J dropped 0; count of bases not matched to a gene: 10. Germline V gene data show CDR1 as SEHNR and CDR2 as FQNEAQ (reference sequence). CDR3 length: 17 amino acids. The CDR3 DNA sequence: TGTGCCAGCAGCCACCCGTGGGGGGGGAGCTCCTACAATGAGCAGTTCTTC. Translated: CASSHPWGGSSYNEQFF.

The chain couples TRBV4-2 to TRBJ2-5, with 8 bases lining up with TRBD1. Germline values: CDR1 LGHNA, CDR2 YNFKEQ. This CDR3 contains 14 residues. V was pared by 3 bases and J by 1 base, with 1 base of the junction left unmatched. CDR3 residues: CASSQGTGQETQYF. For the CDR3, the DNA is TGTGCCAGCAGCCAGGGGACAGGCCAAGAGACCCAGTACTTC.

This clone was recorded only once. The genes are TRBV24-1 and TRBJ2-1; TRBD2 matches at 14 bases. The CDR3 has 16 residues. Looked up from germline, CDR1 is KGHDR and CDR2 is SFDVKD. V lost 4 bases, J lost 8 bases, and 6 bases stayed unmatched. CDR3 sequence (DNA): TGTGCCACCAGTGAGACTAGCGGGAGGGCCATCGATGAGCAGTTCTTC. The encoded protein is CATSETSGRAIDEQFF.

V gene TRBV5-1 combines with J gene TRBJ1-3, with 7 bases that match TRBD1. After removal of 0 bases from V and 4 bases from J, the junction contained 16 bases not matched to a gene. Germline CDR1 reads SGHRS; CDR2 reads YFSETQ. The CDR3 extends over 19 amino acids. This CDR3 is CASSLEAGGRKTGGNTIYF. CDR3 DNA sequence: TGCGCCAGCAGCTTGGAGGCAGGGGGAAGGAAAACAGGAGGAAACACCATATATTTT. Drawing the rest from reference TRBV5-1 and TRBJ1-3, the complete variable domain is KAGVTQTPRYLIKTRGQQVTLSCSPISGHRSVSWYQQTPGQGLQFLFEYFSETQRNKGNFPGRFSGRQFSNSRSEMNVSTLELGDSALYLCASSLEAGGRKTGGNTIYFGEGSWLTVV.

This sequence joins TRBV4-3 and TRBJ2-3; 9 bases map to TRBD2. The germline gives CDR1 LGHNA, CDR2 YSLEER. This CDR3 comprises 15 residues. With V trimmed by 8 bases and J by 1 base, 7 bases remained unmatched. CDR3 nucleotides: TGCGCCAGCTCCCCTAGCGGGATCGGCACAGATACGCAGTATTTT. As protein: CASSPSGIGTDTQYF.

For the CDR3, the DNA is TGTGCCAGCGGGAACAGGGTGTTAAACACTGAAGCTTTCTTT. Translated: CASGNRVLNTEAFF. This chain uses TRBV5-5 with TRBJ1-1; the D gene is possibly TRBD1 (6 bases). The length of the CDR3 is 14 residues. Trimming left V 7 bases short and J 2 bases short, with 15 bases between. The germline V gene has CDR1 SGHKS and CDR2 YYEKEE (reference sequence).

The chain joins TRBV5-6 to TRBJ1-6; possibly TRBD1 for D (6 bases). CDR3 size: 14 residues. The germline V gene has CDR1 SGHDT and CDR2 YYEEEE. Between the trimmed V and J ends, which lost 3 bases and 6 bases, there was a span of 10 bases. This CDR3 reads CASSSGQSNSPLHF. CDR3 coding DNA: TGTGCCAGCAGCTCAGGACAGTCTAATTCACCCCTCCACTTT.

The count of this clone is one. V and J are TRBV28 and TRBJ2-7, with D perhaps matching TRBD2 (5 bases). From germline, CDR1 is MDHEN and CDR2 SYDVKM. The ends were cut back, 5 bases at V and 6 bases at J, with 11 bases in the middle. The CDR3 spans 12 residues. CDR3 region: CASSTTAGEQYF. CDR3 coding DNA: TGTGCCAGCAGTACTACCGCGGGCGAGCAGTACTTC.

The chain recombines TRBV5-1 with TRBJ1-4; 11 bases agree with TRBD1. The junction had 11 bases not matched to a gene; V was cut back by 5 bases and J by 5 bases. From germline, CDR1 is SGHRS and CDR2 YFSETQ. The CDR3 sequence is 17 residues long. CDR3 bases: TGCGCCAGCAGTCCCGGGACAGGGGGACTTTCAAATGAAAAACTGTTTTTT. As protein: CASSPGTGGLSNEKLFF.

The chain joins TRBV30 to TRBJ2-3; D remains ambiguous. CDR3 length equals 15 residues. The germline gives CDR1 GTSNPN, CDR2 SVGIG (reference sequence). V dropped 0 bases and J dropped 3 bases, with 13 bases sitting between them. The CDR3 DNA is TGTGCCTGGAGTGTCGGCGACACCCTAACAGATACGCAGTATTTT. Encoded protein: CAWSVGDTLTDTQYF.

The CDR3 region is CASRGFVDTQYF. CDR3 sequence (DNA): TGTGCCAGTAGGGGCTTCGTAGATACGCAGTATTTT. The gene calls are TRBV19 and TRBJ2-3; D remains ambiguous. This CDR3 comprises 12 residues. V was pared by 6 bases and J by 5 bases, with 9 bases between. Germline CDR1 reads LNHDA; CDR2 reads SQIVND (reference sequence).

The chain combines TRBV5-4 with TRBJ1-2, with a possible D match to TRBD1 (6 bases). Per germline, CDR1 SGHNT and CDR2 YYREEE (reference sequence). The V and J ends lost 0 bases and 8 bases respectively, with 17 bases between them. This CDR3 is built from 15 residues. CDR3 protein: CASSLAILGTHGYTF. The CDR3 DNA follows: TGTGCCAGCAGCTTGGCAATATTGGGGACACACGGCTACACCTTC.

The chain couples TRBV5-6 to TRBJ1-4; D not certain. Germline assignment: CDR1 SGHDT and CDR2 YYEEEE. The V end was cut by 4 bases, the J end by 0 bases, with 13 bases between. The length of the CDR3 is 16 residues. In DNA, the CDR3 is TGTGCCAGCAGCCTTACAGCGAGGGCAACTAATGAAAAACTGTTTTTT. Its translation is CASSLTARATNEKLFF.

The chain employs TRBV7-9 and TRBJ2-1; 11 nucleotides align to TRBD2. V shed 3 bases and J 9 bases; nucleotides not matched to a gene: 7. Germline CDR1 SEHNR, CDR2 FQNEAQ (reference sequence). This CDR3 contains 15 residues. Written as DNA, the CDR3 is TGTGCCAGCAGCTTCAGCCTAGCGGGGGGCGGTGAGCAGTTCTTC. This translates into CASSFSLAGGGEQFF. The whole variable domain, filled in from reference TRBV7-9 and TRBJ2-1, reads DTGVSQNPRHKITKRGQNVTFRCDPISEHNRLYWYRQTLGQGPEFLTYFQNEAQLEKSRLLSDRFSAERPKGSFSTLEIQRTEQGDSAMYLCASSFSLAGGGEQFFGPGTRLTVL.